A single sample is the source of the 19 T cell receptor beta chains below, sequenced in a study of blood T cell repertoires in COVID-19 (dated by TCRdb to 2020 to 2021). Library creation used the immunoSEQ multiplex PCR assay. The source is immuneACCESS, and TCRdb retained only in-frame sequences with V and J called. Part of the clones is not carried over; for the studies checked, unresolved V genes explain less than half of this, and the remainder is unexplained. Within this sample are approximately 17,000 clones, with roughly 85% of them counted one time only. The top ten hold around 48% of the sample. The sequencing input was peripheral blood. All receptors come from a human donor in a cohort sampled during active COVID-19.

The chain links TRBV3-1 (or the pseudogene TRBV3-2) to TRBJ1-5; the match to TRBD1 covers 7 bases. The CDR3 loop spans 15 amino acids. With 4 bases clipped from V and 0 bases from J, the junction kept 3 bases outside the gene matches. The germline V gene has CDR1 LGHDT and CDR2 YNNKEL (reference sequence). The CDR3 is CASSPGTDSNQPQHF. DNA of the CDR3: TGTGCCAGCAGCCCCGGGACAGATAGCAATCAGCCCCAGCATTTT.

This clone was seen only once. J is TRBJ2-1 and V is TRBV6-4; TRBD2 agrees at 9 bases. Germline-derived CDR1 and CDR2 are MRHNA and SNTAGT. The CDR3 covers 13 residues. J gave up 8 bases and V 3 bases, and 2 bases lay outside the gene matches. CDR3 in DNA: TGTGCCAGCAGTGAACAGCGGGGGGATGAGCAGTTCTTC. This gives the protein CASSEQRGDEQFF.

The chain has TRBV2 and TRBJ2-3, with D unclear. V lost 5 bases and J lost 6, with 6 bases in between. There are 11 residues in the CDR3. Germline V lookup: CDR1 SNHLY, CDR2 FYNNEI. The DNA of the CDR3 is TGTGCCAGCAGTCTCGAGGATACGCAGTATTTT. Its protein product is CASSLEDTQYF.

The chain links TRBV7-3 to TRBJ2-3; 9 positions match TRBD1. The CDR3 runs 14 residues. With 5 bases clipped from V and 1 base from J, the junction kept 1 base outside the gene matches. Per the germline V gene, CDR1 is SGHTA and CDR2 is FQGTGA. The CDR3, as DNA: TGTGCCAGCAGCCGGGACAGGGGCACAGATACGCAGTATTTT. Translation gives CASSRDRGTDTQYF.

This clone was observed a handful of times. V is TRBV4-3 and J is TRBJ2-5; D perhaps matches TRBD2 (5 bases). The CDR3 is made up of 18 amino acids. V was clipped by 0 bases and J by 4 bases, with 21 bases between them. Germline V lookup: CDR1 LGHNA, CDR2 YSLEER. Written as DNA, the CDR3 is TGCGCCAGCAGCCAAGAATCGGGGTTACCGGGCCCATCAGAGACCCAGTACTTC. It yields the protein CASSQESGLPGPSETQYF.

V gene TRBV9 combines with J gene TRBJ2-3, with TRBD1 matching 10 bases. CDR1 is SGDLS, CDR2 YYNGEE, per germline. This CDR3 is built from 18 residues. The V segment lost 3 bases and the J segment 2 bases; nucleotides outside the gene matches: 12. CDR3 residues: CASSDGQGGGIATDTQYF. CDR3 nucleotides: TGTGCCAGCAGCGACGGACAGGGGGGAGGAATTGCCACAGATACGCAGTATTTT.

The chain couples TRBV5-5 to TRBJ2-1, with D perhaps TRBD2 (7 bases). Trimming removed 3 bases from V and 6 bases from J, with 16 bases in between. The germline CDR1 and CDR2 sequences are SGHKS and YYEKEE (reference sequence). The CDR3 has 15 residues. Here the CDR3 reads CASSSVRGALNEQFF. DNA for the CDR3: TGTGCCAGCAGCTCCGTTCGGGGGGCCCTCAATGAGCAGTTCTTC.

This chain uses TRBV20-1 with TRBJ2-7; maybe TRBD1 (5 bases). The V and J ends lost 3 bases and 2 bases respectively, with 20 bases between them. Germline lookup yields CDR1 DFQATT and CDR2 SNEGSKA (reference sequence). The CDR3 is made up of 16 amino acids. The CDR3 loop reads CSASGVVGRDTYEQYF. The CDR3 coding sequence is TGCAGTGCTAGTGGAGTTGTAGGCAGGGATACCTACGAGCAGTACTTC.

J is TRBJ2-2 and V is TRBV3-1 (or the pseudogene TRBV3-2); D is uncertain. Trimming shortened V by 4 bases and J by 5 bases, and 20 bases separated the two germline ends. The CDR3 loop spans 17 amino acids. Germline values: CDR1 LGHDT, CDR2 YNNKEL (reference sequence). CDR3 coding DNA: TGTGCCAGCAGCCGACTCCGAGGCTCGTTCGGGACCGGGGAGCTGTTTTTT. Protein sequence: CASSRLRGSFGTGELFF.

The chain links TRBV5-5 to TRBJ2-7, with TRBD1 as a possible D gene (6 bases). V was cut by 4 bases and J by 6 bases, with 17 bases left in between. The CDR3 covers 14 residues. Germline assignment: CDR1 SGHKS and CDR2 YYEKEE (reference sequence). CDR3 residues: CASSRTGMSGEQYF. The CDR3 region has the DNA TGTGCCAGCAGCCGAACAGGGATGTCGGGCGAGCAGTACTTC.

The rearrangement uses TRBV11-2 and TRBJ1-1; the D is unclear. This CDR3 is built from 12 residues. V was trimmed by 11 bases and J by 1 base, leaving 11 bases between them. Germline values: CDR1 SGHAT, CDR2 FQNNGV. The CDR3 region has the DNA TGTGCCTCCCACCCCGGGAACACTGAAGCTTTCTTT. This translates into CASHPGNTEAFF.

The CDR3 region is CASSLGTSGTGELFF. CDR3 coding DNA: TGTGCCAGCAGCTTGGGGACTAGCGGGACCGGGGAGCTGTTTTTT. V is TRBV5-5 and J is TRBJ2-2, with 11 bases that match TRBD2. The V and J ends lost 0 bases and 5 bases, in that order; junction bases with no gene match: 0. CDR3 length: 15 amino acids. Looked up from germline, CDR1 is SGHKS and CDR2 is YYEKEE (reference sequence).

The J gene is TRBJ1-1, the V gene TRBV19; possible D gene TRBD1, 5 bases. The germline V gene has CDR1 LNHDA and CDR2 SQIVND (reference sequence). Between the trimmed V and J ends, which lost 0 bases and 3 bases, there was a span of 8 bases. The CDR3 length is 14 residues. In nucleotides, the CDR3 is TGTGCCAGTAGTATAGACAGGGTATACACTGAAGCTTTCTTT. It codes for CASSIDRVYTEAFF.

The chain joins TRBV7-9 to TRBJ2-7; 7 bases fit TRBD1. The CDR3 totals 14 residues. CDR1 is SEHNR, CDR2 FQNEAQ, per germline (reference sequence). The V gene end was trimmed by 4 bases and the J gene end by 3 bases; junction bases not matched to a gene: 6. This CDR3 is CASSSRDRRYEQYF. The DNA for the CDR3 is TGTGCCAGCAGCTCCCGGGACAGACGCTACGAGCAGTACTTC.

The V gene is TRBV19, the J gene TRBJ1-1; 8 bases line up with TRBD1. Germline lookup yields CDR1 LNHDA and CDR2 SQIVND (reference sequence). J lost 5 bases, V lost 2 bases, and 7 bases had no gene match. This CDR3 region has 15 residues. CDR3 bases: TGTGCCAGTAGTATAAGTACAGGGGGGTCTACTGAAGCTTTCTTT. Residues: CASSISTGGSTEAFF.

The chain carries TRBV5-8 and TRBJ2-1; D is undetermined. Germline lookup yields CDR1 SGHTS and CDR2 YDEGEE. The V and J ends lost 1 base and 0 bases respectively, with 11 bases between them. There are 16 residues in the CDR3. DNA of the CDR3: TGTGCCAGCAGCTTGACAGTCATAAGCTCCTACAATGAGCAGTTCTTC. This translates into CASSLTVISSYNEQFF.

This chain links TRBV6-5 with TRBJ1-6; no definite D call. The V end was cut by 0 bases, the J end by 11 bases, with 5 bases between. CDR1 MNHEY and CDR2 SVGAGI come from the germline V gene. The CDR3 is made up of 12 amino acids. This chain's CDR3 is CASSYSTTPLHF. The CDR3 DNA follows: TGTGCCAGCAGTTACTCGACAACACCCCTCCACTTT.

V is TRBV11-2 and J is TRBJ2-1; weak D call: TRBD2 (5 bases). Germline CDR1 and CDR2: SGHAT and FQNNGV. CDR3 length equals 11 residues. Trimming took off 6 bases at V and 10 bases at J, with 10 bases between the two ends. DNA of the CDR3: TGTGCCAGCAGTTTGCGCGGGGAGCAGTTCTTC. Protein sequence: CASSLRGEQFF.

The CDR3 DNA follows: TGTGCCAGCAGCCCCGACCTGAGCGCAGATACGCAGTATTTT. As protein: CASSPDLSADTQYF. This sequence joins TRBV9 and TRBJ2-3; D uncertain. The CDR3 has 14 amino acids. Per germline, CDR1 SGDLS and CDR2 YYNGEE. Trimming left V 4 bases short and J 4 bases short, with 13 bases between.